Detailed here is one T cell receptor (beta chain). Its target is unknown. Use of 60 Vbeta and 13 Jbeta primers characterized the PCR. Original methodology: In a later analysis, 75 million to 95 million unique TCR beta chains included roughly 11 million shared by two or more donors. Repertoires were generated with immunoSEQ multiplex PCR, while TCRdb's copy carries only in-frame clones and drops some. The DNA was the basis for D and trimming; V, J and clone size are from that table. Its listing shows 150,000 to 200,000 clones. This specimen comes from a study of cytomegalovirus exposure and HLA in healthy donors. Overall study findings and caveats: Listed as cytomegalovirus-associated were 150 to 200 TCR beta chains. Segments of the TCR beta V type were, in most cases, productive about 87% or about 30% of the time in an earlier analysis. TCR beta chain V- and J-gene trimming was linked, in a later analysis, to a missense variant in DCLRE1C.

This CDR3 spans 16 amino acids. Germline trimming cut 6 bases from V and 7 bases from J; bases unmatched to any gene: 13. Germline V CDR1 and CDR2: MDHEN, SYDVKM. The chain combines TRBV28 with TRBJ1-5; 9 bases match TRBD1. Sequencing was done on a sample of PBMCs. This TCR came from a man in his thirties or forties in good health and CMV-seronegative. CDR3 sequence reads: CASRPVTGGIRQPQHF. CDR3 coding DNA: TGTGCCAGCAGACCCGTTACAGGGGGCATTAGACAGCCCCAGCATTTT.